This TCR beta chain appears in the sequencing data of a study of shared clonotypes between healthy human individuals (dated by TCRdb to 2018 to 2020). For context, the study as a whole: The cohort included three men and a couple of women between 18 and 49 years of age. Per donor, three plates each were used for CD4 naive and CD4 memory, two for CD8 naive, and one for CD8 memory. To increase sequencing depth and limit assay-specific biases, TCR repertoire library preparation and sequencing were carried out by different laboratories using diverse techniques. Each donor's leukapheresis produced roughly between roughly 0.85 and 9.5 billion PBMCs. Blood TCR repertoires of roughly five healthy adults were deeply sequenced to estimate repertoire size and the extent of clonotype sharing between individuals.

Overall results and qualifications from the work: When a handful of donors were compared, the shared fraction of clonotypes was about 5% for naive CD4, about 4% for naive CD8, 2.3% for memory CD4, and under 0.5% for memory CD8. Clonotypes shared by all four sorted-subset donors showed higher generation probabilities than non-shared clonotypes. Sampling was restricted to blood, and TCR repertoires in tissues likely differ from the TCR repertoires found in blood. Because the study included only a small number of donors, the genetic and exposure-history diversity represented was limited. Pairwise subsampling indicated that sequencing depth was expected to affect the degree of clonotype sharing among donors. Larger estimated clonotype richness was generally found for naive subsets than for memory subsets. Rarefaction of sorted-subset datasets indicated incomplete sequencing despite the large sequencing depth.

Points on this clone: Its specific antigen is unknown. No much larger clone exists at a distance of one base, and base qualities are not known. Other DNA sequences in the same sample also yield this CDR3.

TCR CDR3 regions were amplified from genomic DNA by multiplex PCR using the deep immunoSEQ assay. Extracted genomic DNA from each cell subset was spread evenly across all wells of several immunoSEQ 96-well plates, with each plate serving as a replicate. For sorted subsets, roughly 200 ng of genomic DNA, equivalent to around 31,000 T cell genomes, went into each replicate PCR. The purified libraries were quantified using a Qubit 3.0 fluorometer, sized with a Bioanalyzer 2100, and then quantified again using the KAPA Library Quantification kit. A separate single-read 150-cycle Illumina NextSeq 550 flow cell was used to sequence each immunoSEQ 96-well plate. As for how the authors treated the data: The immunoSEQ output contained only junctional sequences without quality scores, so filtering could not match that applied to full-length reads. To assign V/J genes and CDR3, sequences were annotated against IMGT germline references using PyIR, a Python wrapper for IgBLAST v1.9. Reads were removed for weak V/J assignments (E-value above 1e-6), missing CDR3, stop codons, out-of-frame junctions, or ambiguous translated residues. V3J clonotypes were defined as sequences sharing an identical inferred V gene, J gene, and CDR3 amino acid sequence. The percentage overlap between two repertoires was calculated by dividing the number of shared unique clonotypes by the size of the smaller repertoire. Repertoire richness was assessed with RTK rarefaction, the Chao1 estimator, and Recon v2.1 estimates of unobserved clonotypes. Generation probabilities for all TCRbeta clonotypes obtained by the gDNA method from a few donors were computed using OLGA. The table was pulled from immuneACCESS by TCRdb, which kept in-frame rearrangements only. Such tables lose some clones; where checked, under half of the loss comes from unresolved V genes, and the rest has no known cause. Clone size and the V and J calls come from that table; the DNA yielded D and trimming. This sample is represented by under 2,500,000 clones; around 95% of them were singletons. The ten largest clones take up approximately 0.13% of the sample.

In the germline V gene (reference sequence), CDR1 corresponds to GTSNPN and CDR2 to SVGIG. The junction shows trimming of 2 bases on V and 2 bases on J, plus 7 bases between the germline ends. The CDR3 measures 12 amino acids from cysteine to phenylalanine. The only DNA kept is the CDR3, 36 bases in frame from the first base. The donors were healthy, HIV-negative adults who had no recently reported acute infections or vaccinations. All donors were Caucasian adults living in Nashville, Tennessee, USA. CD4+ T cells were enriched by magnetic negative selection, after which naive cells were positively selected on CD45RA and the negative fraction was taken as the memory subset. Blood was collected by leukapheresis, and PBMCs were isolated by Ficoll-Histopaque density gradient centrifugation and then cryopreserved in liquid nitrogen vapor phase. Analytical flow cytometry was used to check the purity and quantity of every magnetically sorted T cell population. Each sorted fraction had its genomic DNA isolated and then quantified by UV absorbance on a Nanodrop 2000c.

The sample comprised naive CD4+ T cells sorted from blood. The sample's cell subset or site label, decoded: CD45RA+ positively selected. The origin of this receptor is a man younger than 35 in good health. The chain uses TRBV30 and TRBJ2-7, with the D segment identity uncertain. CDR3 sequence: CAWSPTAYEQYF. The DNA sequence is TGTGCCTGGAGTCCTACGGCCTACGAGCAGTACTTC.